The 26 T cell receptor beta chains presented below share a single source sample, sequenced in a study of Graves' ophthalmopathy and Graves' hyperthyroidism. Amplification from RNA transcripts yielded the TCR beta CDR3 regions. Second-round multiplex PCR followed a first-round RT-PCR using HTBI primers. TCRdb re-called the multiplex PCR reads through MiXCR, storing one row per CDR3 protein. The profile shows around 1,200,000 distinct CDR3 sequences, 36% of them singletons. Specimen: peripheral blood or thyroid tissue (not recorded which). The receptors stem from an adult man with Graves' hyperthyroidism.

The chain recombines TRBV19 with TRBJ2-7, with D possibly TRBD2 on 6 matching bases. CDR3 size: 15 residues. Germline CDR1 and CDR2: LNHDA and SQIVND (reference sequence). V dropped 6 bases and J dropped 1 base, with 16 bases sitting between them. The CDR3 DNA sequence: TGTGCCAGTAGCCACCGCCGCGGGGTTTCCTACGAGCAGTACTTC. Translating it yields CASSHRRGVSYEQYF. The whole variable domain, filled in from reference TRBV19 and TRBJ2-7, reads DGGITQSPKYLFRKEGQNVTLSCEQNLNHDAMYWYRQDPGQGLRLIYYSQIVNDFQKGDIAEGYSVSREKKESFPLTVTSAQKNPTAFYLCASSHRRGVSYEQYFGPGTRLTVT.

This clonotype was counted between two and nine times. The rearrangement joins TRBV2 to TRBJ2-5; a weak D match, TRBD1 (6 bases). CDR1 SNHLY and CDR2 FYNNEI come from the germline V gene. The CDR3 loop spans 14 amino acids. Trimming shortened V by 4 bases and J by 5 bases, and 14 bases separated the two germline ends. The CDR3 spells CASSVPGQMETQYF. The CDR3 DNA reads as TGTGCCAGCAGTGTTCCGGGACAAATGGAGACCCAGTACTTC.

This chain uses TRBV19 with TRBJ2-6, with D hard to call. Between the trimmed V and J ends, which lost 9 bases and 2 bases, there was a span of 14 bases. CDR3 length: 15 residues. Germline V lookup: CDR1 LNHDA, CDR2 SQIVND (reference sequence). DNA for the CDR3: TGTGCCAGCAGTTACTTAGTGACTGGGGCCAACGTCCTGACTTTC. Amino acid sequence: CASSYLVTGANVLTF.

Many counts were recorded for this clonotype. The gene calls are TRBV29-1 and TRBJ2-7; 7 bases map to TRBD1. Germline values: CDR1 SQVTM, CDR2 ANQGSEA. The CDR3 spans 13 residues. Trimming removed 4 bases from V and 4 bases from J; junction bases left unmatched: 7. For the CDR3, the DNA is TGCAGCGTTGGAGGCAGGGGGTTTTACGAGCAGTACTTC. It yields the protein CSVGGRGFYEQYF.

J is TRBJ1-1 and V is TRBV12-3 or TRBV12-4; no firm D call. The V end lost 4 bases, the J end lost 11 bases, and 14 bases lay between the germline ends. There are 12 residues in the CDR3. CDR3 nucleotide sequence: TGTGCCAGCAGTTCCGGTCACAATGAGGCTTTCTTT. This gives the protein CASSSGHNEAFF.

This clonotype was counted at least ten times. This chain uses TRBV7-6 with TRBJ2-7; no reliable D call. The CDR3 is 15 residues long. V gave up 5 bases and J gave up 3 bases, with 17 bases separating them. Germline CDR1 reads SGHVS; CDR2 reads FNYEAQ. The DNA of the CDR3 is TGTGCCAGCAGCCCCGCGACCTACCCTGGCTACGAGCAGTACTTC. This translates into CASSPATYPGYEQYF.

This clonotype was detected many times. The gene calls are TRBV5-1 and TRBJ1-1, with D tentatively TRBD1 (6 bases). Trimming removed 3 bases at V and 4 bases at J, with 13 bases between. The CDR3 loop spans 14 amino acids. Germline loops: CDR1 SGHRS, CDR2 YFSETQ. This CDR3 reads CASSSFPDSTEAFF. The CDR3 bases are TGCGCCAGCAGCTCATTCCCGGACAGCACTGAAGCTTTCTTT.

This rearrangement joins TRBV6-6 to TRBJ2-7, with TRBD2 matching over 7 bases. Trimming cost V 10 bases and J 3 bases; bases outside gene matches: 9. Germline V gene lookup returns CDR1 MNHNY and CDR2 SVGAGI (reference sequence). The CDR3 spans 13 residues. CDR3 nucleotides: TGTGCCACGGGGAGGGCTACATACTACGAGCAGTACTTC. Its protein product is CATGRATYYEQYF.

The V and J genes are TRBV7-9 and TRBJ2-7, with D possibly being TRBD2 (5 bases). V dropped 5 bases and J dropped 5 bases, with 19 bases sitting between them. This CDR3 region has 15 residues. Germline CDR1 SEHNR, CDR2 FQNEAQ (reference sequence). The chain's CDR3 is CASSGSGNFPNEQYF. The CDR3 bases are TGTGCCAGCAGCGGGAGTGGGAACTTCCCCAACGAGCAGTACTTC. Filled out from reference TRBV7-9 and TRBJ2-7, the complete variable domain reads DTGVSQNPRHKITKRGQNVTFRCDPISEHNRLYWYRQTLGQGPEFLTYFQNEAQLEKSRLLSDRFSAERPKGSFSTLEIQRTEQGDSAMYLCASSGSGNFPNEQYFGPGTRLTVT.

This clonotype was recorded once. One end of the junction is discordant with germline, which a read error may explain. The V gene is TRBV20-1, the J gene TRBJ1-4; TRBD1 matches at 9 bases. Per the germline V gene, CDR1 is DFQATT and CDR2 is SNEGSKA (reference sequence). This CDR3 comprises 11 residues. CDR3 nucleotide sequence: TGCACACCAACGGGACAGGGAAAAGTGTTTTTT. It is translated as CTPTGQGKVFF.

This clonotype was picked up many times. This chain joins TRBV7-2 and TRBJ2-2, with TRBD2 matching 8 bases. The length of the CDR3 is 16 residues. J was trimmed by 1 base and V by 4 bases; bases with no gene match: 5. Germline CDR1 and CDR2: SGHTA and FQGNSA. Here the CDR3 DNA reads TGTGCCAGCAGCTCCACTGCGGGGGGGAACACCGGGGAGCTGTTTTTT. Its protein is CASSSTAGGNTGELFF.

This rearrangement joins TRBV9 to TRBJ1-5, with D possibly TRBD1 on 5 matching bases. The germline V gene encodes CDR1 SGDLS and CDR2 YYNGEE. The CDR3 totals 15 residues. The V and J ends lost 0 bases and 5 bases respectively, with 12 bases between them. In DNA form, the CDR3 reads TGTGCCAGCAGCGTAGCGGGGGGGAGCGATCAGCCCCAGCATTTT. Its protein is CASSVAGGSDQPQHF.

V gene TRBV5-5 combines with J gene TRBJ2-2; 9 bases agree with TRBD2. Per germline, CDR1 SGHKS and CDR2 YYEKEE (reference sequence). The CDR3 length is 16 residues. V dropped 7 bases and J dropped 0; count of bases not matched to a gene: 7. CDR3 bases: TGTGCCAGCTCACCTCTAGCGGGACCGAACACCGGGGAGCTGTTTTTT. Amino acid sequence: CASSPLAGPNTGELFF.

As for this clonotype: An end of the junction differs from the germline gene, which may be a read error. This rearrangement joins TRBV10-2 to TRBJ2-5; 9 bases map to TRBD2. Germline CDR1 reads WSHSY; CDR2 reads SAAADI. This CDR3 has 18 residues. As DNA, the CDR3 is TGTGCCAGCAGTGCTGCAAAGGGGCGGGGGGGCCTTGGCGAGACCCAGTACTTC. Translated: CASSAAKGRGGLGETQYF.

The J gene is TRBJ2-5, the V gene TRBV24-1; TRBD1 matches 10 bases. Germline V gives CDR1 KGHDR, CDR2 SFDVKD. The trim removed 3 bases at V and 5 bases at J, leaving 5 bases unmatched. The CDR3 is 15 residues long. Here the CDR3 reads CATSDRTGGFETQYF. CDR3 coding DNA: TGTGCCACCAGTGATCGGACAGGGGGTTTCGAGACCCAGTACTTC.

The genes are TRBV19 and TRBJ2-3, with D maybe TRBD2 (5 bases). The V end lost 9 bases, the J end lost 8 bases, and 15 bases lay between the germline ends. This CDR3 comprises 12 residues. The V gene's germline CDR1 is LNHDA and CDR2 SQIVND (reference sequence). DNA for the CDR3: TGTGCCAGCAAGGGAGCGCTCGCTACGCAGTATTTT. Translated, it gives CASKGALATQYF.

The V call is TRBV12-3 or TRBV12-4, the J call TRBJ1-3; a possible D gene is TRBD1 (5 bases). The CDR3 is 12 amino acids. Trimming left V 3 bases short and J 8 bases short, with 8 bases between. Here the CDR3 DNA reads TGTGCCAGCAGTTTCGGGGGGGACACCATATATTTT. It yields the protein CASSFGGDTIYF.

This clonotype has only a few counts. V is TRBV12-3 or TRBV12-4 and J is TRBJ1-3, with TRBD1 identical over 7 bases. The CDR3 consists of 17 residues. J lost 0 bases, V lost 5 bases, and 10 bases had no gene match. The CDR3 DNA is TGTGCCAGCAGTCCCGGGACAGTGGGAGACTCTGGAAACACCATATATTTT. Residues: CASSPGTVGDSGNTIYF.

This clonotype was detected many times. The gene calls are TRBV20-1 and TRBJ1-2; a possible D gene is TRBD1 (5 bases). V dropped 3 bases and J dropped 5 bases, with 10 bases sitting between them. The CDR3 runs 12 residues. Germline CDR1 DFQATT, CDR2 SNEGSKA (reference sequence). The CDR3 coding sequence is TGCAGTGCTAGCCGGGACCTGTATGGCTACACCTTC. Translated: CSASRDLYGYTF.

This clonotype was detected a few times. This chain uses TRBV6-1 with TRBJ2-7, with TRBD1 matching over 7 bases. Trimming removed 2 bases from V and 3 bases from J; junction bases left unmatched: 7. This CDR3 spans 15 amino acids. The germline gives CDR1 MNHNS, CDR2 SASEGT. The chain's CDR3 is CASSEPTGKDYEQYF. CDR3 DNA: TGTGCCAGCAGTGAACCGACAGGGAAGGACTACGAGCAGTACTTC.

A note on this clonotype: Its ends do not fully match the called genes, so a read error is possible. The chain is built from TRBV15 and TRBJ2-7; TRBD1 is a possible D gene (6 bases). CDR1 and CDR2 (germline): LNHNV, YYDKDF (reference sequence). The CDR3 contains 15 residues. CDR3 sequence reads: CASSLVVGQRNEQYF. The CDR3 DNA is TGTGCCAGCAGCTTGGTGGTCGGACAGAGAAACGAGCAGTACTTC.

This clonotype was recorded only once. As the CDR3 is not closed by the conserved phenylalanine or tryptophan, this likely results from a read error. This rearrangement joins TRBV10-2 to TRBJ2-7; tentatively, D is TRBD1 (6 bases). Trimming cost V 5 bases and J 2 bases, with 10 bases left between them. Per the germline V gene, CDR1 is WSHSY and CDR2 is SAAADI. The CDR3 loop spans 13 amino acids. The CDR3 nucleotides are TGCGCCAGCAGTCAGGACAGAGCCTACGAGCAGTACCTC. Translating gives CASSQDRAYEQYL.

The chain uses TRBV2 and TRBJ2-7, with D hard to call. The V end lost 6 bases, the J end lost 0 bases, and 15 bases lay between the germline ends. CDR1 and CDR2 from the germline V gene are SNHLY and FYNNEI. The CDR3 is made up of 15 amino acids. The CDR3 coding sequence is TGTGCCAGCAGAGATGGCCCGACGGGCTCCTACGAGCAGTACTTC. It encodes CASRDGPTGSYEQYF.

The CDR3, as DNA: TGCAGCGAGCGGGCTAGCGGGATAAACTATGGCTACACCTTC. This gives the protein CSERASGINYGYTF. The chain employs TRBV29-1 and TRBJ1-2; no clear D. Germline CDR1 SQVTM, CDR2 ANQGSEA. The CDR3 sequence is 14 residues long. The V end lost 7 bases, the J end lost 2 bases, and 17 bases lay between the germline ends.

A few counts support this clonotype. J is TRBJ1-6 and V is TRBV10-3; D unresolved. CDR1 is ENHRY, CDR2 SYGVKD, per germline. V was clipped by 2 bases and J by 6 bases, with 11 bases between them. CDR3 length: 15 residues. The DNA of the CDR3 is TGTGCCATCAGTGAGCAGGCAGGCGCTAATTCACCCCTCCACTTT. As protein: CAISEQAGANSPLHF.

In its sample, this clonotype was seen a few times. This sequence joins TRBV4-1 and TRBJ2-2, with 10 bases identical to TRBD2. V was clipped by 8 bases and J by 7 bases; unmatched bases: 7. The CDR3 covers 14 residues. From germline, CDR1 is MGHRA and CDR2 YSYEKL. The CDR3 loop is CASLSGGLYGELFF. CDR3 nucleotide sequence: TGCGCCAGCCTTAGCGGGGGGCTCTACGGGGAGCTGTTTTTT.